The clone carrying this T cell receptor (beta chain) has a count of ten or more. The target antigen is unknown. The source of the sample is a study of T cells in Graves' hyperthyroidism and ophthalmopathy. Germline CDR1 KGHSH, CDR2 LQKENI. Trimming took off 5 bases at V and 1 base at J, with 17 bases between the two ends. This CDR3 is built from 16 residues. Study observations and caveats: Model output signaled ophthalmopathy a median approximately 6.2 months ahead of onset.

Amplification targeted TCR beta CDR3 regions from RNA transcripts. HTBI primers drove first-round RT-PCR of the TCR CDR3. From the multiplex PCR reads, TCRdb called clonotypes with MiXCR, one entry per CDR3 protein. The sample lists nearly 600,000 distinct CDR3 sequences, 12% to 15% occurring once. Disease lasting under 3 months, a NOSPECS grade of at least 4, and a Clinical Activity Score of at least 3 were features of the ophthalmopathy patients. Investigators excluded patients with uncontrolled infection, other autoimmune disease, pregnancy or lactation. The sample comprised blood. This TCR came from a woman between 18 and 29 years old with Graves' ophthalmopathy. The J gene is TRBJ1-1, the V gene TRBV18, with a tentative D call TRBD1 (6 bases). The CDR3 DNA sequence: TGTGCCAGCTCATCCAGACAGGCTATTGGGAACACTGAAGCTTTCTTT. It codes for CASSSRQAIGNTEAFF.